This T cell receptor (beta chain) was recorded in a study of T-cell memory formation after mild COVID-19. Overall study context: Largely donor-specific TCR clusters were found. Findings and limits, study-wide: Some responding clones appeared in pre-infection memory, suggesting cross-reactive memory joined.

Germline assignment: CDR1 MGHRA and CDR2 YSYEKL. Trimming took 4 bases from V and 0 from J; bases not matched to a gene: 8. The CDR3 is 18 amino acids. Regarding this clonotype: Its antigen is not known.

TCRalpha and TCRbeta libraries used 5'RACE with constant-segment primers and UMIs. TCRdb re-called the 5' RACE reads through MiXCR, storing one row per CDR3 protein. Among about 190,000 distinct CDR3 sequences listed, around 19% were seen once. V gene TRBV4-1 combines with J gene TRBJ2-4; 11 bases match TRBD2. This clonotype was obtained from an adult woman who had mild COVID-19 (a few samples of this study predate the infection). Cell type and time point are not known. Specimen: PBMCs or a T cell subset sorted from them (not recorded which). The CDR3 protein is CASSPGLAAGVAKNIQYF. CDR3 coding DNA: TGCGCCAGCAGCCCGGGACTAGCGGCCGGAGTAGCCAAAAACATTCAGTACTTC.